These 23 T cell receptor beta chains were all obtained from the same sample, sequenced in a study of blood T cell repertoires in COVID-19. TCRdb keeps only in-frame clones here, not all; method: immunoSEQ multiplex PCR. Of under 75,000 clones listed, more than 60% are singletons. The specimen sequenced was peripheral blood. These receptors all come from a woman between 45 and 60 years old with active or convalescent COVID-19.

The chain recombines TRBV19 with TRBJ2-2; tentative D call: TRBD2 (5 bases). V was clipped by 6 bases and J by 6 bases, with 14 bases between them. This CDR3 has 14 amino acids. CDR1 and CDR2 (germline): LNHDA, SQIVND (reference sequence). CDR3 loop: CASSLTRAAGELFF. In nucleotides, the CDR3 is TGTGCCAGTAGCCTGACGAGGGCTGCCGGGGAGCTGTTTTTT.

This clone was seen a handful of times. The J gene is TRBJ2-1, the V gene TRBV20-1; D uncertain. The CDR3 loop spans 11 amino acids. The V gene's germline CDR1 is DFQATT and CDR2 SNEGSKA (reference sequence). Trimming removed 3 bases from V and 5 bases from J, with 5 bases in between. Here the CDR3 reads CSASEHNEQFF. Written as DNA, the CDR3 is TGCAGTGCTAGCGAGCACAATGAGCAGTTCTTC.

This clone was observed many times. The chain carries TRBV19 and TRBJ1-2; TRBD1 matches 7 bases. The CDR3 loop spans 15 amino acids. V trimming: 7 bases; J trimming: 5 bases; junction bases outside the gene matches: 13. From germline, CDR1 is LNHDA and CDR2 SQIVND (reference sequence). In DNA, the CDR3 is TGTGCCAGTACGGGCAGGGGGGCTCGGATGTATGGCTACACCTTC. It encodes CASTGRGARMYGYTF.

The chain combines TRBV2 with TRBJ2-3; no reliable D call. Germline V CDR1 and CDR2: SNHLY, FYNNEI. The V end lost 4 bases, the J end lost 4 bases, and 9 bases lay between the germline ends. The length of the CDR3 is 13 residues. CDR3 nucleotides: TGTGCCAGCAGTGTCGGGTTTGCAGATACGCAGTATTTT. Amino acid sequence: CASSVGFADTQYF.

The rearrangement joins TRBV3-1 (or the pseudogene TRBV3-2) to TRBJ2-2; TRBD2 matches 7 bases. J gave up 10 bases and V 6 bases, and 17 bases lay outside the gene matches. Germline lookup yields CDR1 LGHDT and CDR2 YNNKEL (reference sequence). The CDR3 has 16 residues. CDR3 in DNA: TGTGCCAGCAGACATAAGATAGCTGCGGGAGTCGAGGAGCTGTTTTTT. Translating it yields CASRHKIAAGVEELFF.

This clone was detected only once. The chain carries TRBV29-1 and TRBJ2-2; TRBD2 agrees at 8 bases. J gave up 0 bases and V 3 bases, and 6 bases lay outside the gene matches. Looked up from germline, CDR1 is SQVTM and CDR2 is ANQGSEA. This CDR3 comprises 16 residues. DNA of the CDR3: TGCAGCGTTGAGTTAAGGGGACTAGCGAACACCGGGGAGCTGTTTTTT. This gives the protein CSVELRGLANTGELFF.

J is TRBJ1-1 and V is TRBV18; D unclear. This CDR3 comprises 13 residues. Germline CDR1 is KGHSH and CDR2 is LQKENI. Trimming removed 3 bases at V and 5 bases at J, with 10 bases between. CDR3 nucleotide sequence: TGTGCCAGCTCACCGGCTGGGAGGACTGAAGCTTTCTTT. Amino acids: CASSPAGRTEAFF.

This clone was observed a single time. The chain links TRBV5-1 to TRBJ2-3, with 8 bases aligning to TRBD2. The CDR3 extends over 14 amino acids. V dropped 5 bases and J dropped 2; count of bases not matched to a gene: 4. Per germline, CDR1 SGHRS and CDR2 YFSETQ. The DNA of the CDR3 is TGCGCCAGCAGGTTAGCGGGGTTCACAGATACGCAGTATTTT. Translation gives CASRLAGFTDTQYF.

Only a few counts were recorded for this clone. This chain joins TRBV27 and TRBJ2-1; 9 bases line up with TRBD2. V shed 5 bases and J 2 bases; nucleotides not matched to a gene: 4. This CDR3 has 15 residues. Germline lookup yields CDR1 MNHEY and CDR2 SMNVEV (reference sequence). The CDR3 loop reads CASSPGLATYNEQFF. The CDR3 DNA follows: TGTGCCAGCAGTCCAGGACTAGCGACCTACAATGAGCAGTTCTTC.

Only a few counts were recorded for this clone. Within the sample, other DNA sequences also encode this same CDR3. The V gene is TRBV30, the J gene TRBJ2-2; D gene unclear. The CDR3 is 15 amino acids. V lost 2 bases and J lost 2, with 12 bases in between. Per the germline V gene, CDR1 is GTSNPN and CDR2 is SVGIG (reference sequence). The chain's CDR3 is CAWSPPRGNTGELFF. The CDR3 DNA follows: TGTGCCTGGAGTCCCCCCCGCGGTAACACCGGGGAGCTGTTTTTT.

The chain couples TRBV9 to TRBJ2-5, with TRBD2 identical over 9 bases. This CDR3 has 16 residues. With V trimmed by 3 bases and J by 3 bases, 9 bases remained unmatched. Germline V gene lookup returns CDR1 SGDLS and CDR2 YYNGEE. CDR3 DNA: TGTGCCAGCAGCGGCTTTAGCGGGAGAGGGGAAGAGACCCAGTACTTC. It encodes CASSGFSGRGEETQYF. Full variable domain (remainder filled in from reference TRBV9 and TRBJ2-5): DSGVTQTPKHLITATGQRVTLRCSPRSGDLSVYWYQQSLDQGLQFLIQYYNGEERAKGNILERFSAQQFPDLHSELNLSSLELGDSALYFCASSGFSGRGEETQYFGPGTRLLVL.

This chain connects TRBV28 to TRBJ2-7; the match to TRBD1 covers 8 bases. CDR1 is MDHEN and CDR2 is SYDVKM in the germline V gene. V lost 3 bases and J lost 6; bases outside the gene matches: 7. CDR3 length: 14 amino acids. CDR3 nucleotides: TGTGCCAGCAGTTTCGGGACAGGACGCGGCGAGCAGTACTTC. Translated: CASSFGTGRGEQYF.

The chain employs TRBV20-1 and TRBJ2-7; perhaps TRBD2 as D (6 bases). CDR3 length: 11 residues. Trimming pared 4 bases from V and 5 bases from J, leaving 9 bases between. The germline gives CDR1 DFQATT, CDR2 SNEGSKA (reference sequence). CDR3 bases: TGCAGTGCTACTGCGGGAAACGAGCAGTACTTC. It specifies CSATAGNEQYF.

The CDR3 loop reads CASRPLGPPNSPLHF. CDR3 bases: TGTGCCAGCCGTCCTCTCGGTCCGCCGAATTCACCCCTCCACTTT. V and J are TRBV27 and TRBJ1-6; no reliable D call. Trimming stripped 8 bases from V and 7 bases from J, with 18 bases between. CDR1 MNHEY and CDR2 SMNVEV come from the germline V gene (reference sequence). CDR3 length: 15 residues.

V is TRBV5-6 and J is TRBJ2-5; 10 bases agree with TRBD1. The trim removed 2 bases at V and 4 bases at J, leaving 11 bases unmatched. Germline values: CDR1 SGHDT, CDR2 YYEEEE. The CDR3 runs to 17 residues. CDR3 region: CASSFGTGAISGETQYF. CDR3 nucleotides: TGTGCCAGCAGCTTTGGGACAGGGGCCATCTCGGGAGAGACCCAGTACTTC.

V and J are TRBV12-3 or TRBV12-4 and TRBJ1-1; D is ambiguous. V was shortened by 6 bases and J by 1 base, with 9 bases between the two germline ends. The CDR3 is 13 amino acids. CDR3 bases: TGTGCCAGCAGCTATCAGGCGAACACTGAAGCTTTCTTT. Its protein is CASSYQANTEAFF.

This chain uses TRBV28 with TRBJ2-7; 8 bases fit TRBD2. Trimming took 4 bases from V and 2 from J; bases not matched to a gene: 10. The germline V gene encodes CDR1 MDHEN and CDR2 SYDVKM. This CDR3 has 16 amino acids. The CDR3 protein is CASSSPSQRGTYEQYF. CDR3 DNA: TGTGCCAGCAGTTCCCCCTCCCAGCGGGGGACCTACGAGCAGTACTTC.

J is TRBJ2-1 and V is TRBV6-2 or TRBV6-3; TRBD2 agrees at 9 bases. Germline V gives CDR1 MNHEY, CDR2 SVGEGT. The V and J ends lost 6 bases and 3 bases, in that order; junction bases with no gene match: 18. This CDR3 has 19 amino acids. The CDR3 DNA is TGTGCCAGCAGCCCTTCAGCGGGGGTTAGCGGGAGAGGCTACAATGAGCAGTTCTTC. Amino acid sequence: CASSPSAGVSGRGYNEQFF.

CDR3 amino acids: CASSSREGVHNEQFF. The DNA of the CDR3 is TGTGCCAGCAGCTCCCGTGAGGGGGTTCACAATGAGCAGTTCTTC. V gene TRBV7-9 combines with J gene TRBJ2-1; maybe TRBD1 (6 bases). V was clipped by 4 bases and J by 5 bases, with 15 bases between them. The CDR3 spans 15 residues. CDR1 and CDR2 from the germline V gene are SEHNR and FQNEAQ (reference sequence).

The chain recombines TRBV18 with TRBJ2-1; TRBD1 might be the D (6 bases). Germline CDR1 reads KGHSH; CDR2 reads LQKENI. The CDR3 consists of 13 residues. Deletions cut 3 bases from V and 8 bases from J, with 11 bases between. CDR3 in amino acids: CASSPGAWDEQFF. The CDR3 DNA sequence: TGTGCCAGCTCACCGGGGGCGTGGGATGAGCAGTTCTTC.

The rearrangement uses TRBV30 and TRBJ2-5; 11 bases map to TRBD2. The CDR3 loop spans 15 amino acids. Germline V lookup: CDR1 GTSNPN, CDR2 SVGIG (reference sequence). The V segment lost 0 bases and the J segment 3 bases; nucleotides outside the gene matches: 3. For the CDR3, the DNA is TGTGCCTGGAGTGTAAAACTAGCGGGAGAAGAGACCCAGTACTTC. It specifies CAWSVKLAGEETQYF.

The chain links TRBV15 to TRBJ1-4; D uncertain. The germline CDR1 and CDR2 sequences are LNHNV and YYDKDF (reference sequence). CDR3 length: 14 amino acids. V dropped 2 bases and J dropped 3 bases, with 7 bases sitting between them. CDR3 in amino acids: CATSRRGSNEKLFF. CDR3 coding DNA: TGTGCCACCAGCAGAAGAGGATCTAATGAAAAACTGTTTTTT.

The table lists this clone with a count of one. The rearrangement uses TRBV10-2 and TRBJ1-4; no clear D gene. V dropped 5 bases and J dropped 4 bases, with 2 bases sitting between them. Germline CDR1 is WSHSY and CDR2 is SAAADI. The CDR3 is made up of 11 amino acids. The CDR3 is CASSYNEKLFF. In DNA form, the CDR3 reads TGCGCCAGCAGTTATAATGAAAAACTGTTTTTT.